The 17 T cell receptor beta chains in this list originate from one sample, sequenced in a study of blood T cells in healthy people across ages. Using a J-beta primer mix together with a sample-barcoded 5' primer, a second PCR was run for roughly 6 to 11 cycles. TCRdb fed the 5' RACE reads into MiXCR, producing one record per CDR3 protein. The sample holds about 1,800,000 distinct CDR3 sequences, about 28% seen once. The sequenced sample was blood. These receptor sequences come from a woman aged 25 to 39 in good health.

The chain recombines TRBV20-1 with TRBJ2-1, with D possibly matching TRBD2 (6 bases). The DNA matches TRBJ2-7 better at its end, which makes the J call doubtful. Germline CDR1 reads DFQATT; CDR2 reads SNEGSKA (reference sequence). This CDR3 spans 15 amino acids. The CDR3 sequence is CSARNLAASYNEQYF. The CDR3 nucleotides read TGCAGTGCTAGAAATTTAGCGGCCTCCTACAATGAGCAGTACTTC.

There are many counts of this clonotype. The J gene is TRBJ2-7, the V gene TRBV5-1; D ambiguous. Trimming removed 1 base from V and 6 bases from J, with 11 bases in between. CDR1 and CDR2 from the germline V gene are SGHRS and YFSETQ. This CDR3 is 13 amino acids long. The CDR3: CASSLFAGFEQYF. The CDR3 DNA follows: TGCGCCAGCAGCTTGTTTGCCGGGTTCGAGCAGTACTTC.

Worth noting for this clonotype: Since a much larger clone is just one base distant, this may be a read error. The chain carries TRBV29-1 and TRBJ1-5; D ambiguous. The CDR3 is 13 residues long. Germline V CDR1 and CDR2: SQVTM, ANQGSEA. CDR3 residues: CSVASSGNHPQHF. The CDR3 bases are TGCAGCGTTGCAAGTTCGGGGAATCACCCCCAGCATTTT.

A word on this clonotype: It may be a read error: a sequence one base away is much more abundant. This chain joins TRBV6-5 and TRBJ2-1; perhaps D is TRBD1 or TRBD2 (6 bases each). The CDR3 loop spans 15 amino acids. CDR1 and CDR2 (germline): MNHEY, SVGAGI. Here the CDR3 DNA reads TGTGCCGGCAGACCGGTCCGGGGGCGACCATGGGAGCAGTTCTTC. Residues: CAGRPVRGRPWEQFF.

The V gene is TRBV20-1, the J gene TRBJ1-2; 10 bases map to TRBD1. Germline values: CDR1 DFQATT, CDR2 SNEGSKA (reference sequence). Losses at the gene ends were 1 base for V and 4 bases for J; bases not matched to a gene: 6. CDR3 length: 15 amino acids. CDR3 region: CSARARTGGSYGYTF. The CDR3 DNA is TGCAGTGCTAGAGCACGGACAGGGGGGAGCTATGGCTACACCTTC.

The V call is TRBV18, the J call TRBJ2-6; tentative D call: TRBD1 (5 bases). This CDR3 has 17 amino acids. The V gene lost 11 bases and the J gene lost 2 bases, with 22 bases spanning the gap. From germline, CDR1 is KGHSH and CDR2 LQKENI. The CDR3 protein is CASPGPPQRPGANVLTF. For the CDR3, the DNA is TGTGCCTCACCAGGGCCCCCACAGAGACCTGGGGCCAACGTCCTGACTTTC.

In this sample, this clonotype turned up a few times. The CDR3 sequence is CSARDTGIGETQYF. DNA of the CDR3: TGCAGTGCTAGAGATACAGGGATTGGGGAGACCCAGTACTTC. The rearrangement joins TRBV20-1 to TRBJ2-5, with D maybe TRBD1 (6 bases). The CDR3 covers 14 residues. V gave up 0 bases and J gave up 5 bases, with 13 bases separating them. Germline lookup yields CDR1 DFQATT and CDR2 SNEGSKA (reference sequence).

In its sample, this clonotype was seen once. A much bigger clone sits one base away, suggesting this may be a read error. The rearrangement uses TRBV2 and TRBJ2-4; possibly TRBD1 or TRBD2 for D (5 bases each). CDR1 and CDR2 from the germline V gene are SNHLY and FYNNEI. The CDR3 has 14 amino acids. The CDR3 nucleotides read TGTACCAGCAGTGAGGGGACGGCCAAAAACATTCAGTACTTC. It translates to CTSSEGTAKNIQYF.

The V and J genes are TRBV2 and TRBJ2-7; D unclear. The germline CDR1 and CDR2 sequences are SNHLY and FYNNEI. The CDR3 is 15 amino acids. V was shortened by 2 bases and J by 2 bases, with 13 bases between the two germline ends. The CDR3 sequence is CASSERPGPTYEQYF. In DNA form, the CDR3 reads TGTGCCAGCAGTGAACGCCCAGGCCCAACCTACGAGCAGTACTTC. Full variable domain (rest looked up from reference TRBV2 and TRBJ2-7): EPEVTQTPSHQVTQMGQEVILRCVPISNHLYFYWYRQILGQKVEFLVSFYNNEISEKSEIFDDQFSVERPDGSNFTLKIRSTKLEDSAMYFCASSERPGPTYEQYFGPGTRLTVT.

This chain connects TRBV4-3 to TRBJ2-7, with 7 bases identical to TRBD2. Trimming at V came to 1 base and at J to 2 bases, leaving 11 bases not matched to a gene. Germline V gene sequence: CDR1 LGHNA, CDR2 YSLEER. The CDR3 runs 17 residues. CDR3 in DNA: TGCGCCAGCAGCCAAGGCTCTGCGGGAGTAACCACCTACGAGCAGTACTTC. Its protein product is CASSQGSAGVTTYEQYF.

This clonotype has a single count. J is TRBJ2-3 and V is TRBV3-1, with 9 bases identical to TRBD2. The CDR3 has 16 residues. Unmatched junction bases numbered 5, after V lost 2 bases and J lost 2 bases. Germline V gene lookup returns CDR1 LGHDT and CDR2 YNNKEL (reference sequence). The CDR3 is CASSQLSGGPTDTQYF. CDR3 DNA sequence: TGTGCCAGCAGCCAATTGAGCGGGGGGCCCACAGATACGCAGTATTTT.

This clonotype was detected ten times or more. The chain carries TRBV7-3 and TRBJ2-6, with TRBD1 matching over 8 bases. The CDR3 consists of 17 residues. The germline gives CDR1 SGHTA, CDR2 FQGTGA. Trimming cost V 4 bases and J 2 bases; bases outside gene matches: 7. The CDR3 region is CASSYRTGNPGANVLTF. CDR3 DNA sequence: TGTGCCAGCAGCTACCGGACAGGGAACCCTGGGGCCAACGTCCTGACTTTC.

The rearrangement joins TRBV11-2 to TRBJ1-4; possible D gene TRBD1, 5 bases. The V end was cut by 5 bases, the J end by 4 bases, with 11 bases between. The CDR3 sequence is 14 residues long. Germline V CDR1 and CDR2: SGHAT, FQNNGV. CDR3 sequence: CASSQTVFNEKLFF. DNA for the CDR3: TGTGCCAGCAGCCAGACAGTTTTTAATGAAAAACTGTTTTTT.

The chain carries TRBV4-1 and TRBJ1-1; no reliable D call. Trimming took 3 bases from V and 1 from J, leaving 9 bases between them. The CDR3 spans 14 residues. Germline values: CDR1 MGHRA, CDR2 YSYEKL. In nucleotides, the CDR3 is TGCGCCAGCAGCCATGGTCGGAAGAACACTGAAGCTTTCTTT. It translates to CASSHGRKNTEAFF.

This clonotype was detected only a few times. V usage is TRBV7-9 and J usage is TRBJ2-1; 10 bases agree with TRBD1. The CDR3 length is 16 residues. Per the germline V gene, CDR1 is SEHNR and CDR2 is FQNEAQ (reference sequence). V gave up 9 bases and J gave up 8 bases; unmatched junction bases: 16. As DNA, the CDR3 is TGTGCCAGTTCCCGGTCGTTCGACAGGGGGCTGGATGAGCAGTTCTTC. The encoded protein is CASSRSFDRGLDEQFF.

This rearrangement joins TRBV14 to TRBJ1-2; D not certain. This CDR3 comprises 13 residues. Trimming shortened V by 4 bases and J by 3 bases, and 9 bases separated the two germline ends. Germline assignment: CDR1 SGHDN and CDR2 FVKESK. This CDR3 is CASSLTKYYGYTF. CDR3 nucleotide sequence: TGTGCCAGCAGCCTGACCAAATACTATGGCTACACCTTC.

On this clonotype: A much bigger clone sits one base away, suggesting this may be a read error. The J gene is TRBJ2-1, the V gene TRBV7-7; a possible D gene is TRBD1 (6 bases). V shed 10 bases and J shed 13 bases, with 26 bases lying between them. Germline CDR1 and CDR2: SSHAT and FNYEAQ (reference sequence). The CDR3 has 14 residues. This CDR3 reads CATAPYSGAETQFF. CDR3 bases: TGTGCCACCGCCCCTTACTCAGGGGCGGAGACCCAGTTCTTC.